This TCR beta chain originates from a study of blood T cell repertoires in COVID-19. Across the whole study: The samples span acute and convalescent COVID-19 from the United States, Italy and Spain. T cells, B-cell-depleted T cells, or PBMCs provided the cDNA or gDNA that served as material.

Germline V gives CDR1 MNHEY, CDR2 SVGAGI. The CDR3 runs to 14 residues. J was trimmed by 6 bases and V by 7 bases; bases with no gene match: 5. Original analysis: Scientists estimated how many nucleated cells there were by amplifying reference gene primers. The method was immunoSEQ multiplex PCR; TCRdb's version includes in-frame clones alone and lacks a portion of them. That table furnishes V, J and clone size, whereas the DNA furnished D and trimming. The table lists tens of thousands of clones, roughly 82% of them singletons. This clone was observed a few times. The rearrangement links TRBV6-5 to TRBJ1-5; 11 bases are a match to TRBD1. The sequence was obtained from a human donor in a cohort sampled during active COVID-19. The sample taken for sequencing was peripheral blood. CDR3 sequence reads: CASTGDRGVQPQHF. The CDR3 DNA reads TGTGCCAGCACCGGGGACAGGGGGGTTCAGCCCCAGCATTTT.